Sequencing of this T cell receptor (beta chain) was carried out in a study of blood T cells in healthy people across ages. The study, taken as a whole, reports: Significant beta diversity loss was already apparent by age approximately 40, declining roughly linearly. With unsorted PBMCs, a conclusive comparison of naive versus antigen-experienced cells was not possible.

On this clonotype: What it binds is not known.

There are 16 residues in the CDR3. CDR1 is DFQATT, CDR2 SNEGSKA, per germline (reference sequence). V lost 5 bases to trimming and J lost 4 bases; unmatched junction nucleotides: 10. Combining a sample-barcoded 5' primer with a J-beta primer mix, a second PCR ran for about 6 to 12 cycles. Sequencing recovered at least 3 million CDR3-containing paired-end reads from each sample. TCRdb re-derived calls from the 5' RACE reads in MiXCR, one entry per CDR3 protein. The repertoire consists of about 1.6 million distinct CDR3 sequences, with 34% occurring once and the leading ten covering about 11%. Material for sequencing was blood. The V and J genes are TRBV20-1 and TRBJ2-3; TRBD2 matches 12 bases. This clonotype originated in a woman younger than 45 in good health. In nucleotides, the CDR3 is TGCAGTGCTTCGGGGCTAGCGGGGGGGAACGCAGATACGCAGTATTTT. This codes for CSASGLAGGNADTQYF.